The text below deals with one T cell receptor beta chain. The antigen is not known. The data stem from a study of cytomegalovirus exposure and HLA in healthy donors. Findings and limits, study-wide: Specific recognition of CMV antigens was confirmed in vitro for three chains (all CMV-associated). Most observed TCR sequences were rare, whereas some public TCRs were detected in many donors. For TCR beta chains, V- and J-gene trimming was later linked to a missense DCLRE1C variant.

Germline CDR1 and CDR2: SGDLS and YYNGEE. Trimming cost V 3 bases and J 6 bases, with 13 bases left between them. This CDR3 region has 14 residues. PCR used 60 Vbeta primers and 13 Jbeta primers. Original processing notes: In a later analysis, 75 million to 85 million unique TCR beta chains included roughly 11 million shared by two or more donors. Measured with immunoSEQ multiplex PCR; TCRdb has only the in-frame clones, and not every one. The V and J calls and clone size are taken from that table; D and trimming were inferred from the DNA. This table holds more than 110,000 clones, approximately 73% found once.

Sequenced input: PBMCs. This TCR was recovered from a human donor in good health. The rearrangement joins TRBV9 to TRBJ2-1; maybe TRBD2 (5 bases). The CDR3 reads CASSGLTRLNEQFF. Here the CDR3 DNA reads TGTGCCAGCAGCGGGTTAACTAGGCTCAATGAGCAGTTCTTC.